This T cell receptor (beta chain) was recorded in a study of PD-L1 blockade in urothelial cancer. Study as a whole: Analysis of blood occurred 3 weeks (second dose) and 6 weeks after treatment start.

V shed 5 bases, J shed 3 bases, and the junction held 9 bases outside the gene matches. Germline CDR1 SGHVS, CDR2 FQNEAQ. The CDR3 sequence is 15 residues long. The table came from immunoSEQ multiplex PCR; TCRdb's copy has only in-frame clones and leaves some out. The table includes about 51,000 clones, about 90% detected once. This TCR was sampled from a man between 60 and 75 years old with urothelial cancer. The genes are TRBV7-8 and TRBJ2-7; 8 bases are a match to TRBD2. Material: PBMCs, obtained around atezolizumab (anti-PD-L1) treatment. The CDR3 DNA reads TGTGCCAGCAGCCCCCCCGGGGGGGATATCTACGAGCAGTACTTC. Translated: CASSPPGGDIYEQYF.